Below, 24 T cell receptor beta chains from the same sample are listed, as sequenced in a study of circulating and synovial CD4+ cells in juvenile arthritis. Data came from immunoSEQ multiplex PCR; TCRdb stores just in-frame clones and leaves some out. The repertoire includes 30,000 to 40,000 clones, roughly 95% of them detected once, and approximately 0.68% sits in the top ten. Sequencing was done on a sample of CD4+ T cells from blood. These receptors were taken from a human donor with juvenile idiopathic arthritis.

CDR3 nucleotides: TGTGCCAGCAGTAGGACAGTGATTGCAGATACGCAGTATTTT. Residues: CASSRTVIADTQYF. The V and J genes are TRBV6-5 and TRBJ2-3; possibly TRBD1 for D (6 bases). Trimming stripped 5 bases from V and 4 bases from J, with 13 bases between. Germline V CDR1 and CDR2: MNHEY, SVGAGI. This CDR3 has 14 residues.

This chain connects TRBV5-1 to TRBJ2-1; D possibly corresponds to TRBD1 (5 bases). V was shortened by 3 bases and J by 3 bases, with 7 bases between the two germline ends. This CDR3 comprises 13 residues. CDR1 and CDR2 (germline): SGHRS, YFSETQ. DNA for the CDR3: TGCGCCAGCAGCTCGGACATCTACAATGAGCAGTTCTTC. Protein: CASSSDIYNEQFF.

CDR3 in DNA: TGCGCCAGCAGCCTGATAACTAGCGGCGAGCAGTACTTC. Translated, it gives CASSLITSGEQYF. The chain couples TRBV4-1 to TRBJ2-7; TRBD2 matches at 8 bases. Per germline, CDR1 MGHRA and CDR2 YSYEKL. The J segment lost 6 bases and the V segment lost 4 bases, leaving 5 bases of the junction unmatched. The CDR3 is 13 amino acids.

The rearrangement links TRBV7-2 to TRBJ2-2; D possibly corresponds to TRBD1 (6 bases). V was shortened by 2 bases and J by 6 bases, with 16 bases between the two germline ends. This CDR3 is 16 amino acids long. Germline V lookup: CDR1 SGHTA, CDR2 FQGNSA. Here the CDR3 DNA reads TGTGCCAGCAGCTTAAGTCTTGGCCAGGGGCCCGGGGAGCTGTTTTTT. Residues: CASSLSLGQGPGELFF.

The chain combines TRBV11-2 with TRBJ2-2, with D unclear. Trimming left V 5 bases short and J 5 bases short, with 9 bases between. The CDR3 totals 13 residues. Germline values: CDR1 SGHAT, CDR2 FQNNGV. The chain's CDR3 is CASSESWTGELFF. Here the CDR3 DNA reads TGTGCCAGCAGCGAGAGTTGGACCGGGGAGCTGTTTTTT. The whole variable domain, remainder taken from reference TRBV11-2 and TRBJ2-2, is EAGVAQSPRYKIIEKRQSVAFWCNPISGHATLYWYQQILGQGPKLLIQFQNNGVVDDSQLPKDRFSAERLKGVDSTLKIQPAKLEDSAVYLCASSESWTGELFFGEGSRLTVL.

The chain employs TRBV4-3 and TRBJ2-1, with 8 bases identical to TRBD1. Germline CDR1 is LGHNA and CDR2 is YSLEER. Germline trimming cut 3 bases from V and 5 bases from J; bases unmatched to any gene: 3. The CDR3 runs 14 residues. CDR3 sequence (DNA): TGCGCCAGCAGCCATGACAGGGGAAACAATGAGCAGTTCTTC. It encodes CASSHDRGNNEQFF.

This clone was detected once. V gene TRBV5-1 combines with J gene TRBJ2-5; TRBD1 agrees at 7 bases. The J call may be mistaken, given a closer DNA end match to TRBJ2-7. The germline V gene encodes CDR1 SGHRS and CDR2 YFSETQ. The CDR3 sequence is 15 residues long. The CDR3: CASSLAFQGVYEQYF. In nucleotides, the CDR3 is TGCGCCAGCAGCTTGGCCTTTCAGGGGGTCTACGAGCAGTACTTC.

The chain has TRBV10-3 and TRBJ2-1; the match to TRBD2 covers 10 bases. Germline CDR1 is ENHRY and CDR2 is SYGVKD. This CDR3 spans 14 amino acids. V lost 2 bases and J lost 15; bases outside the gene matches: 10. CDR3 coding DNA: TGTGCCATCAGTGAGCACCCTAGCGGGGGCGTGGGGTTCTTC. This sequence encodes CAISEHPSGGVGFF.

The genes are TRBV29-1 and TRBJ1-2, with TRBD1 identical over 7 bases. V lost 7 bases to trimming and J lost 1 base; unmatched junction nucleotides: 9. Germline assignment: CDR1 SQVTM and CDR2 ANQGSEA. The CDR3 is made up of 14 amino acids. The DNA for the CDR3 is TGCAGCGCGGATCCTAGACAGGGTAACTATGGCTACACCTTC. Translating gives CSADPRQGNYGYTF.

V and J are TRBV7-2 and TRBJ2-3, with 10 bases identical to TRBD2. This CDR3 is 15 amino acids long. V gave up 8 bases and J gave up 1 base; unmatched junction bases: 6. In germline, CDR1 is SGHTA, CDR2 FQGNSA. This CDR3 is CASSNGLAGTDTQYF. CDR3 in DNA: TGTGCCAGCTCCAACGGACTAGCGGGCACAGATACGCAGTATTTT. Supplemented by reference TRBV7-2 and TRBJ2-3, the full variable domain reads GAGVSQSPSNKVTEKGKDVELRCDPISGHTALYWYRQSLGQGLEFLIYFQGNSAPDKSGLPSDRFSAERTGGSVSTLTIQRTQQEDSAVYLCASSNGLAGTDTQYFGPGTRLTVL.

This chain links TRBV6-1 with TRBJ1-4; the D gene is possibly TRBD1 (6 bases). V shed 3 bases and J shed 3 bases, with 17 bases lying between them. The CDR3 totals 17 residues. Germline assignment: CDR1 MNHNS and CDR2 SASEGT. CDR3 sequence (DNA): TGTGCCAGCAGTGATTCGGGGGGCAGGCGTTCTAATGAAAAACTGTTTTTT. It translates to CASSDSGGRRSNEKLFF.

The chain joins TRBV6-1 to TRBJ1-2, with D possibly being TRBD1 (5 bases). In germline, CDR1 is MNHNS, CDR2 SASEGT. Trimming took 6 bases from V and 0 from J, leaving 14 bases between them. The CDR3 has 15 residues. The CDR3 sequence: CASRAGPLSNYGYTF. The DNA of the CDR3 is TGTGCCAGCAGGGCAGGGCCCCTATCTAACTATGGCTACACCTTC.

The rearrangement uses TRBV18 and TRBJ1-2; 7 bases agree with TRBD1. The V gene's germline CDR1 is KGHSH and CDR2 LQKENI. The CDR3 loop spans 14 amino acids. J was trimmed by 5 bases and V by 2 bases; bases with no gene match: 5. The CDR3 DNA is TGTGCCAGCTCACCAACTGACAGGGTATATGGCTACACCTTC. This encodes CASSPTDRVYGYTF.

The rearrangement joins TRBV2 to TRBJ2-2, with D unresolved. The CDR3 spans 12 residues. CDR1 is SNHLY, CDR2 FYNNEI, per germline. V shed 6 bases and J shed 6 bases, with 8 bases lying between them. The CDR3 protein is CASRRVSGELFF. The DNA for the CDR3 is TGTGCCAGCAGGCGAGTCTCCGGGGAGCTGTTTTTT.

This chain connects TRBV4-2 to TRBJ2-2, with 12 bases identical to TRBD2. With 3 bases clipped from V and 6 bases from J, the junction kept 5 bases outside the gene matches. This CDR3 spans 16 amino acids. Germline values: CDR1 LGHNA, CDR2 YNFKEQ. Here the CDR3 reads CASSQTSGRVSGELFF. The CDR3 region has the DNA TGTGCCAGCAGCCAGACTAGCGGGAGAGTTTCCGGGGAGCTGTTTTTT.

V gene TRBV7-2 combines with J gene TRBJ1-6, with a possible D match to TRBD1 (5 bases). V was pared by 0 bases and J by 10 bases, with 13 bases between. Germline lookup yields CDR1 SGHTA and CDR2 FQGNSA. This CDR3 region has 15 residues. The CDR3: CASSLAGQEGSPLHF. In nucleotides, the CDR3 is TGTGCCAGCAGCTTAGCGGGGCAGGAAGGATCACCCCTCCACTTT.

The chain links TRBV27 to TRBJ2-2; 9 bases are shared with TRBD2. V lost 2 bases and J lost 6; bases outside the gene matches: 10. The CDR3 sequence is 17 residues long. Germline values: CDR1 MNHEY, CDR2 SMNVEV (reference sequence). This CDR3 is CASSLLLGTSIAGELFF. CDR3 DNA sequence: TGTGCCAGCAGTTTACTTCTGGGGACTAGCATCGCCGGGGAGCTGTTTTTT.

This rearrangement joins TRBV11-2 to TRBJ1-3, with a possible D match to TRBD1 (5 bases). V lost 5 bases to trimming and J lost 0 bases, with 17 bases between them. This CDR3 is 17 amino acids long. Looked up from germline, CDR1 is SGHAT and CDR2 is FQNNGV. The CDR3: CASSPPLRGVSGNTIYF. CDR3 DNA sequence: TGTGCCAGCAGCCCCCCTTTGCGGGGGGTCTCTGGAAACACCATATATTTT.

This rearrangement joins TRBV10-3 to TRBJ1-2, with 7 bases matching TRBD1. J was trimmed by 7 bases and V by 0 bases; bases with no gene match: 5. CDR1 and CDR2 from the germline V gene are ENHRY and SYGVKD. The CDR3 spans 14 residues. This chain's CDR3 is CAISESRQGPGYTF. The CDR3 coding sequence is TGTGCCATCAGTGAGTCGAGACAGGGACCTGGCTACACCTTC.

The J gene is TRBJ1-2, the V gene TRBV19; TRBD1 might be the D (5 bases). CDR1 is LNHDA, CDR2 SQIVND, per germline (reference sequence). The ends were cut back, 6 bases at V and 4 bases at J, with 12 bases in the middle. The CDR3 length is 13 residues. Written as DNA, the CDR3 is TGTGCCAGTAGGGCGGACACGACCTATGGCTACACCTTC. It encodes CASRADTTYGYTF. The whole variable domain, filled in from reference TRBV19 and TRBJ1-2, reads DGGITQSPKYLFRKEGQNVTLSCEQNLNHDAMYWYRQDPGQGLRLIYYSQIVNDFQKGDIAEGYSVSREKKESFPLTVTSAQKNPTAFYLCASRADTTYGYTFGSGTRLTVV.

Remarks on this clone: At one boundary the junction diverges from the germline segment, which might be a read error. This sample also contains other DNA sequences that code for the same CDR3. This rearrangement joins TRBV15 to TRBJ1-6; D possibly corresponds to TRBD1 (6 bases). The CDR3 is made up of 16 amino acids. Germline V CDR1 and CDR2: LNHNV, YYDKDF (reference sequence). In DNA, the CDR3 is TGTGCCACCAGCAGAGGCCAGGGGATTACCAATTCCCCCCTCCACTTT. Protein product: CATSRGQGITNSPLHF.

This chain connects TRBV28 to TRBJ2-4; D is perhaps TRBD1 (5 bases). CDR1 is MDHEN, CDR2 SYDVKM, per germline. There are 16 residues in the CDR3. The V and J ends lost 4 bases and 3 bases respectively, with 16 bases between them. The CDR3 is CASSSTYQGGKNIQYF. The CDR3 bases are TGTGCCAGCAGTTCCACTTACCAGGGTGGCAAAAACATTCAGTACTTC.

The chain uses TRBV7-9 and TRBJ1-4, with 8 nucleotides matching TRBD1. V lost 7 bases to trimming and J lost 7 bases; unmatched junction nucleotides: 11. Germline V gives CDR1 SEHNR, CDR2 FQNEAQ (reference sequence). There are 15 residues in the CDR3. CDR3 region: CASTRTGGRVEKLFF. In DNA form, the CDR3 reads TGTGCCAGCACCAGAACAGGGGGTCGTGTTGAAAAACTGTTTTTT.

The V call is TRBV6-5, the J call TRBJ2-5; no definite D call. There are 15 residues in the CDR3. Germline CDR1 reads MNHEY; CDR2 reads SVGAGI. V was shortened by 0 bases and J by 1 base, with 9 bases between the two germline ends. The chain's CDR3 is CASSYSGQAQETQYF. CDR3 DNA: TGTGCCAGCAGTTACTCGGGCCAGGCCCAAGAGACCCAGTACTTC.